A single sample gave rise to the 17 T cell receptor beta chains below, sequenced in a study of blood T cell repertoires in COVID-19. The repertoire was sequenced with immunoSEQ multiplex PCR; TCRdb's copy has only in-frame clones and lacks some. This sample has about 200,000 clones; around 82% occur once, and the top ten carry about 5%. Sequencing was performed on PBMCs or T cells enriched from blood (not recorded which). Receptor source: a woman aged 55-70 years with acute COVID-19.

The chain links TRBV10-2 to TRBJ2-7, with D maybe TRBD2 (5 bases). The CDR3 totals 13 residues. Germline V lookup: CDR1 WSHSY, CDR2 SAAADI. V dropped 3 bases and J dropped 3 bases, with 9 bases sitting between them. In nucleotides, the CDR3 is TGCGCCAGCAGTGAATATCGGGACTACGAGCAGTACGTC. It yields the protein CASSEYRDYEQYV.

The chain recombines TRBV19 with TRBJ2-3; D is undetermined. The V and J ends lost 5 bases and 2 bases respectively, with 11 bases between them. The CDR3 has 14 amino acids. Germline V gene lookup returns CDR1 LNHDA and CDR2 SQIVND (reference sequence). CDR3 sequence (DNA): TGTGCCAGTAGTTCGACTCAAACCACAGATACGCAGTATTTT. Protein: CASSSTQTTDTQYF. The complete variable domain, with remaining parts taken from reference TRBV19 and TRBJ2-3, reads DGGITQSPKYLFRKEGQNVTLSCEQNLNHDAMYWYRQDPGQGLRLIYYSQIVNDFQKGDIAEGYSVSREKKESFPLTVTSAQKNPTAFYLCASSSTQTTDTQYFGPGTRLTVL.

The J gene is TRBJ1-2, the V gene TRBV10-2, with TRBD1 identical over 9 bases. CDR1 is WSHSY, CDR2 SAAADI, per germline. J gave up 3 bases and V 6 bases, and 5 bases lay outside the gene matches. The CDR3 totals 14 residues. This CDR3 reads CASRGQGRDYGYTF. The CDR3 bases are TGCGCCAGCAGGGGACAGGGACGCGACTATGGCTACACCTTC.

The chain has TRBV11-2 and TRBJ1-1; unclear D gene. The V gene's germline CDR1 is SGHAT and CDR2 FQNNGV. The V and J ends lost 4 bases and 11 bases respectively, with 17 bases between them. The CDR3 is 13 residues long. The DNA for the CDR3 is TGTGCCAGCAGCTACGGAGGACGGCTAGGGGCTTTCTTT. This gives the protein CASSYGGRLGAFF. Using reference TRBV11-2 and TRBJ1-1 for the parts outside the CDR3, the full variable domain is EAGVAQSPRYKIIEKRQSVAFWCNPISGHATLYWYQQILGQGPKLLIQFQNNGVVDDSQLPKDRFSAERLKGVDSTLKIQPAKLEDSAVYLCASSYGGRLGAFFGQGTRLTVV.

This chain joins TRBV5-8 and TRBJ1-5; weak D call: TRBD1 (6 bases). CDR1 is SGHTS, CDR2 YDEGEE, per germline. CDR3 length equals 15 residues. Trimming shortened V by 0 bases and J by 4 bases, and 11 bases separated the two germline ends. This CDR3 is CASSLERGPNQPQHF. The CDR3 DNA reads as TGTGCCAGCAGCTTGGAGCGGGGGCCTAATCAGCCCCAGCATTTT.

The chain employs TRBV3-1 (or the pseudogene TRBV3-2) and TRBJ1-2, with D tentatively TRBD1 (5 bases). CDR1 LGHDT and CDR2 YNNKEL come from the germline V gene (reference sequence). The CDR3 covers 14 residues. V lost 4 bases and J 7 bases, leaving 16 bases between the germline ends. The CDR3 here is CASSPTVPKGGYTF. The CDR3 DNA is TGTGCCAGCAGCCCGACAGTCCCCAAGGGTGGCTACACCTTC.

CDR3 bases: TGTGCCAGTAGTATTAAGCCCAACAGGGCCACTGGGGCCAACGTCCTGACTTTC. This translates into CASSIKPNRATGANVLTF. V is TRBV19 and J is TRBJ2-6, with a weak D call TRBD1 (6 bases). Trimming took 3 bases from V and 2 from J, leaving 17 bases between them. This CDR3 has 18 amino acids. CDR1 LNHDA and CDR2 SQIVND come from the germline V gene (reference sequence).

The CDR3, as DNA: TGTGCCAGCAGCCCCGACGGGGACAGAAGTAACTATGGCTACACCTTC. It specifies CASSPDGDRSNYGYTF. This chain connects TRBV7-9 to TRBJ1-2, with 7 nucleotides matching TRBD1. V dropped 5 bases and J dropped 1; count of bases not matched to a gene: 10. CDR1 and CDR2 (germline): SEHNR, FQNEAQ (reference sequence). This CDR3 has 16 residues.

V gene TRBV27 combines with J gene TRBJ1-3; the match to TRBD1 covers 9 bases. The CDR3 runs 15 residues. V trimming: 8 bases; J trimming: 5 bases; junction bases outside the gene matches: 10. Germline CDR1 and CDR2: MNHEY and SMNVEV (reference sequence). The DNA for the CDR3 is TGTGCCAGCGGTTCCTTGGGACAGGGTAGAAACACCATATATTTT. It translates to CASGSLGQGRNTIYF.

The chain joins TRBV7-2 to TRBJ2-5; TRBD2 agrees at 8 bases. The junction had 12 bases not matched to a gene; V was cut back by 5 bases and J by 4 bases. The CDR3 is 16 amino acids. CDR1 is SGHTA and CDR2 is FQGNSA in the germline V gene. CDR3 nucleotide sequence: TGTGCCAGCAGCCACCCCCTGGCGGGGGGAGGAGAGACCCAGTACTTC. The encoded protein is CASSHPLAGGGETQYF.

V gene TRBV7-8 combines with J gene TRBJ2-7, with 12 bases identical to TRBD1. The CDR3 is 15 residues long. Germline V gene sequence: CDR1 SGHVS, CDR2 FQNEAQ. V shed 1 base, J shed 7 bases, and the junction held 5 bases outside the gene matches. The CDR3 region has the DNA TGTGCCAGCAGCTTAGAAGGGACAGGGGGCGGGGAGCAGTACTTC. Its translation is CASSLEGTGGGEQYF.

The CDR3 DNA reads as TGCGCCAGCAGCCAAGATCGCAGCTCTGGAAACACCATATATTTT. Translation gives CASSQDRSSGNTIYF. The chain links TRBV4-1 to TRBJ1-3, with D unclear. The CDR3 is 15 amino acids. The V end was cut by 0 bases, the J end by 0 bases, with 6 bases between. Germline-derived CDR1 and CDR2 are MGHRA and YSYEKL.

There are a few counts of this clone. The chain employs TRBV4-2 and TRBJ1-1; D is possibly TRBD1 (6 bases). V lost 4 bases to trimming and J lost 2 bases, with 11 bases between them. The CDR3 covers 14 residues. The germline V gene has CDR1 LGHNA and CDR2 YNFKEQ. The CDR3 DNA is TGTGCCAGCAGCCTAGGACAGAGAAACACTGAAGCTTTCTTT. Translated, it gives CASSLGQRNTEAFF.

This chain connects TRBV5-4 to TRBJ2-2, with D perhaps matching TRBD1 (5 bases). This CDR3 is 16 amino acids long. Germline-derived CDR1 and CDR2 are SGHNT and YYREEE (reference sequence). Trimming took 0 bases from V and 4 from J, leaving 13 bases between them. The CDR3 reads CASSLGQGISTGELFF. Written as DNA, the CDR3 is TGTGCCAGCAGCTTGGGGCAGGGCATCAGCACCGGGGAGCTGTTTTTT.

V is TRBV3-1 (or the pseudogene TRBV3-2) and J is TRBJ2-7, with D possibly matching TRBD2 (6 bases). V was pared by 6 bases and J by 0 bases, with 12 bases between. Germline loops: CDR1 LGHDT, CDR2 YNNKEL (reference sequence). The CDR3 length is 14 residues. CDR3 in amino acids: CASSTTRPSYEQYV. CDR3 bases: TGTGCCAGCAGTACGACTAGACCCTCCTACGAGCAGTACGTC.

The chain combines TRBV19 with TRBJ1-3, with TRBD1 as a possible D gene (6 bases). This CDR3 is 15 amino acids long. Germline CDR1 and CDR2: LNHDA and SQIVND (reference sequence). V lost 0 bases and J 6 bases, leaving 12 bases between the germline ends. The CDR3 DNA sequence: TGTGCCAGTAGTATAGATATCGGGACACCAAACACCATATATTTT. Protein sequence: CASSIDIGTPNTIYF.

The count of this clone is one. The chain has TRBV7-7 and TRBJ2-5, with 9 bases fitting TRBD1. Germline V gene sequence: CDR1 SSHAT, CDR2 FNYEAQ (reference sequence). This CDR3 contains 16 residues. V was clipped by 2 bases and J by 9 bases; unmatched bases: 13. CDR3 nucleotides: TGTGCCAGCAGCTTAACCCAGACAGGGGGACAAGGGGCCCAGTACTTC. Encoded protein: CASSLTQTGGQGAQYF.